The present T cell receptor beta chain was sequenced within a study of CD8+ T cells in alopecia areata. General observations from the study: Because one nonresponder was included, the link of baseline CD8+ expansion to response is considered uncertain.

V lost 0 bases and J lost 12, with 13 bases in between. Germline assignment: CDR1 MGHRA and CDR2 YSYEKL. The CDR3 is 13 residues long. Once RNA had been extracted, it was reverse transcribed into cDNA to act as the sequencing template. Measured with immunoSEQ multiplex PCR; TCRdb has only the in-frame clones, and not every one. The data contain approximately 210,000 clones, around 60% of them singletons. Treatment of the sample: oral pan-JAK inhibitor, 5-10 mg twice daily. Obtained from alopecia areata patients were lesional scalp punch biopsies along with peripheral blood. Researchers picked out CD4+ and CD8+ T cells from PBMCs by sorting. This clone was counted only a few times. The antigen remains undetermined.

The chain employs TRBV4-1 and TRBJ2-3; D is unresolved. The TCR originated in a human donor with alopecia areata. Here the sequenced sample was CD4+ T cells sorted from blood, taken at week 4, from a patient treated with tofacitinib. Here the CDR3 DNA reads TGCGCCAGCAGCCAAGATACAGCCACCTCTCAGTATTTT. Translated: CASSQDTATSQYF.